The 7 T cell receptor beta chains below all came from one sample that was sequenced in a study of cytomegalovirus exposure and HLA in healthy donors. Clones were read by immunoSEQ multiplex PCR, and TCRdb kept only the in-frame ones, dropping some. This sample has 120,000 to 150,000 clones, with around 86% found just once. Source material: PBMCs. These receptors originate from a man between 18 and 35 years old in good health and CMV-seropositive.

J is TRBJ2-7 and V is TRBV14, with a tentative D call TRBD2 (5 bases). Germline V gene data show CDR1 as SGHDN and CDR2 as FVKESK. V lost 1 base and J 4 bases, leaving 11 bases between the germline ends. This CDR3 is 14 amino acids long. The CDR3 DNA sequence: TGTGCCAGCAGCCAAGGGACTGGTAGGTACGAGCAGTACTTC. This gives the protein CASSQGTGRYEQYF.

This chain links TRBV5-4 with TRBJ2-7; perhaps TRBD2 as D (6 bases). The V and J ends lost 5 bases and 5 bases respectively, with 17 bases between them. CDR1 and CDR2 (germline): SGHNT, YYREEE (reference sequence). The CDR3 length is 14 residues. The CDR3 DNA reads as TGTGCCAGCAGTTCCCGGAGGGGTTTCGACGAGCAGTACTTC. Protein sequence: CASSSRRGFDEQYF.

V usage is TRBV2 and J usage is TRBJ2-3; D might be TRBD2 (5 bases). Per germline, CDR1 SNHLY and CDR2 FYNNEI. This CDR3 has 11 residues. Trimming shortened V by 6 bases and J by 9 bases, and 10 bases separated the two germline ends. The CDR3 reads CASRTGYTQYF. In DNA form, the CDR3 reads TGTGCCAGCAGGACGGGGTACACGCAGTATTTT.

DNA of the CDR3: TGTGCCAGTAATTTCGGGGGGGGCACTGAAGCTTTCTTT. It encodes CASNFGGGTEAFF. The V call is TRBV19, the J call TRBJ1-1, with D possibly TRBD1 on 5 matching bases. Germline loops: CDR1 LNHDA, CDR2 SQIVND (reference sequence). CDR3 size: 13 residues. V lost 7 bases, J lost 4 bases, and 13 bases lay in between.

The chain joins TRBV6-5 to TRBJ1-5; TRBD1 matches at 9 bases. V shed 2 bases, J shed 4 bases, and the junction held 3 bases outside the gene matches. The CDR3 has 15 residues. Germline-derived CDR1 and CDR2 are MNHEY and SVGAGI. CDR3 sequence (DNA): TGTGCCAGCAGTTACACACAGGGGGCGAATCAGCCCCAGCATTTT. Amino acids: CASSYTQGANQPQHF.

This clone was seen only once. This rearrangement joins TRBV5-6 to TRBJ2-3, with 10 bases fitting TRBD1. Germline V gene data show CDR1 as SGHDT and CDR2 as YYEEEE. The junction had 4 bases not matched to a gene; V was cut back by 4 bases and J by 2 bases. The CDR3 contains 15 residues. The CDR3 region has the DNA TGTGCCAGCAGCCCGGACAGGGGGACCACAGATACGCAGTATTTT. This codes for CASSPDRGTTDTQYF.

This clone appeared a single time. The J gene is TRBJ2-3, the V gene TRBV5-8; 15 bases are shared with TRBD2. The CDR3 has 17 residues. Unmatched junction bases numbered 4, after V lost 0 bases and J lost 5 bases. Per germline, CDR1 SGHTS and CDR2 YDEGEE. The CDR3 DNA follows: TGTGCCAGCAGCTTGGGGACTAGCGGGGGGGCAGGAGATACGCAGTATTTT. This gives the protein CASSLGTSGGAGDTQYF. The full variable domain, in which reference TRBV5-8 and TRBJ2-3 provide the parts outside the CDR3, is EAGVTQSPTHLIKTRGQQATLRCSPISGHTSVYWYQQALGLGLQFLLWYDEGEERNRGNFPPRFSGRQFPNYSSELNVNALELEDSALYLCASSLGTSGGAGDTQYFGPGTRLTVL.